The present T cell receptor beta chain was sequenced within a study of CD8 T cells in acute hepatitis C reinfection. Measured with immunoSEQ multiplex PCR; TCRdb has only the in-frame clones, and not every one. The sample shows tens of thousands of clones, approximately 83% of them seen only once. The time point here: naive CD8 control sorted from an acute-time-point sample. The CDR3 consists of 15 residues. Germline values: CDR1 MNHEY, CDR2 SMNVEV (reference sequence). V was pared by 6 bases and J by 3 bases, with 18 bases between. This chain joins TRBV27 and TRBJ2-7; D call uncertain. The receptor was derived from a woman aged 18-30 years who spontaneously cleared hepatitis C infection. Input material: naive CD8+ T cells from PBMCs. For the CDR3, the DNA is TGTGCCAGCAGCCCTGATTTCGGCGCCTACTACGAGCAGTACTTC. It codes for CASSPDFGAYYEQYF.